This T cell receptor (beta chain) appears in the sequencing data of a study of blood T cell repertoires in COVID-19. For the study at large: COVID-19 samples, acute and convalescent, were from the United States, Italy and Spain. Sources were T cells, B-cell-depleted T cells, or PBMCs; the material itself was cDNA or gDNA.

In the source study's methods: Reference gene primers were amplified, and this amplification served to estimate nucleated cell counts. Generated by immunoSEQ multiplex PCR, the TCRdb table keeps only in-frame clones and is missing some. The V and J calls and clone size were taken over from that table, and D and trimming were inferred from the DNA. In the table there are 99,000 or so clones, about 76% of which are singletons. This TCR derives from a woman aged 70 to 79 with acute or convalescent COVID-19. What was sequenced was peripheral blood.

The CDR3, as DNA: TGTGCCAGCAGCTTAGTGGTACAGGGGCTAGGTGAAGCTTTCTTT. Translating it yields CASSLVVQGLGEAFF. V gene TRBV7-8 combines with J gene TRBJ1-1, with 7 nucleotides matching TRBD1. CDR1 SGHVS and CDR2 FQNEAQ come from the germline V gene. The CDR3 is made up of 15 amino acids. After removal of 1 base from V and 7 bases from J, the junction contained 9 bases not matched to a gene. The full variable domain, with the rest looked up from reference TRBV7-8 and TRBJ1-1, is GAGVSQSPRYKVAKRGQDVALRCDPISGHVSLFWYQQALGQGPEFLTYFQNEAQLDKSGLPSDRFFAERPEGSVSTLKIQRTQQEDSAVYLCASSLVVQGLGEAFFGQGTRLTVV.